This TCR beta chain was recovered during a study of blood T cells in healthy people across ages. Per the germline V gene, CDR1 is DFQATT and CDR2 is SNEGSKA (reference sequence). The CDR3 runs to 15 residues. Losses at the gene ends were 6 bases for V and 0 bases for J; bases not matched to a gene: 10. This clonotype has only a few counts. A J-beta primer mix and a sample-barcoded 5' primer were used in a second PCR of roughly 7 to 12 cycles. TCRdb processed the 5' RACE reads anew with MiXCR; each CDR3 protein has one entry. The sample shows approximately 1,100,000 distinct CDR3 sequences, around 45% of them seen only once.

The origin of this receptor is a woman between 55 and 75 years old in good health. The source material was blood. The chain combines TRBV20-1 with TRBJ2-7, with 8 bases fitting TRBD1. For the CDR3, the DNA is TGCAGTGCAGAGCAGAGGGACAGGAGCTCCTACGAGCAGTACTTC. Translated: CSAEQRDRSSYEQYF.